This TCR beta chain was recovered during a study of vaccination and CD4 T cells after COVID-19. At the level of the study: Participants, all vaccine recipients, received two doses of either BNT162b2 or mRNA-1273. Post-vaccine sample collection happened at a median of approximately 10 weeks after dose two, ranging 14 to 241. Study results and caveats: There was no significant change from around 21 to 38 median reactive clonotypes.

Oncomine TCR Beta short-read sequencing was applied to DNA from cultured CD4+ T cells. TCRdb re-called the PCR reads through MiXCR, storing one row per CDR3 protein. The sample lists about 13,000 distinct CDR3 sequences, 50% to 65% occurring once. The length of the CDR3 is 18 residues. CDR1 is SGHTA and CDR2 is FQGNSA in the germline V gene. Trimming cost V 4 bases and J 5 bases; bases outside gene matches: 12. Specified treatment: approximately nine-day PBMC culture with coronavirus spike peptide pools or control peptides (ViraFEST assay). Antigen-specific T cell expansion with peptide pools preceded TCR sequencing in the ViraFEST approach. About this clonotype: Its target is unknown.

The sequence derives from a human donor with COVID-19. This chain joins TRBV7-2 and TRBJ2-5, with 14 bases aligning to TRBD2. The specimen comprised cultured CD4+ T cells from blood, sampled after SARS-CoV-2 vaccination. The CDR3 DNA sequence: TGTGCCAGCAGCTCGGACGGACTAGCGGGGGGTGTAGGGGAGACCCAGTACTTC. Protein: CASSSDGLAGGVGETQYF.